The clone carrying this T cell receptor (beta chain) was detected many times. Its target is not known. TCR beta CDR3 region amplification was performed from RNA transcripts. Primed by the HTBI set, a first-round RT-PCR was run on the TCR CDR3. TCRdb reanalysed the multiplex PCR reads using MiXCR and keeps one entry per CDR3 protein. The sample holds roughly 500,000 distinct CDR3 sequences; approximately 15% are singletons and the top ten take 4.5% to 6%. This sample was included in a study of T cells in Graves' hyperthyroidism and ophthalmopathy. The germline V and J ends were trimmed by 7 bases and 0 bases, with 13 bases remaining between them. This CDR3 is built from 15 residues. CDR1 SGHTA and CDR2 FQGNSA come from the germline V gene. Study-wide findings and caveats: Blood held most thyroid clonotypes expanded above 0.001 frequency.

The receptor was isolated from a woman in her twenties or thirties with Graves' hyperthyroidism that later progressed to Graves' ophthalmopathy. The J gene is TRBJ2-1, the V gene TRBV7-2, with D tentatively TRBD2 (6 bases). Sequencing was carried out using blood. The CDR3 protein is CASTDQDYSYNEQFF. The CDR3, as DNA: TGTGCCAGCACCGACCAGGACTACTCCTACAATGAGCAGTTCTTC.